The 9 T cell receptor beta chains listed next were all sequenced from one sample in a study of neurological immune-mediated disorders. TCRdb fed the 5' RACE reads into MiXCR, producing one record per CDR3 protein. The sample holds about 66,000 distinct CDR3 sequences; 4.5% are singletons and the top ten take about 6.9%. Sequences were obtained from PBMCs. These receptors were obtained from a man younger than 45 with multiple sclerosis.

This clonotype came up many times. The chain combines TRBV20-1 with TRBJ1-5; D is undetermined. The CDR3 contains 15 residues. Germline-derived CDR1 and CDR2 are DFQATT and SNEGSKA (reference sequence). The germline V and J ends were trimmed by 5 bases and 2 bases, with 16 bases remaining between them. Here the CDR3 reads CSADDGLRGNQPQHF. CDR3 DNA sequence: TGCAGTGCTGACGATGGGCTTCGGGGCAATCAGCCCCAGCATTTT.

This clonotype was picked up many times. This rearrangement joins TRBV20-1 to TRBJ1-3; 7 nucleotides align to TRBD1. Losses at the gene ends were 4 bases for V and 1 base for J; bases not matched to a gene: 1. The CDR3 covers 13 residues. Germline lookup yields CDR1 DFQATT and CDR2 SNEGSKA (reference sequence). CDR3 sequence reads: CSATRGSGNTIYF. CDR3 coding DNA: TGCAGTGCTACCAGGGGGTCTGGAAACACCATATATTTT.

Comments on this clonotype: A much bigger clone sits one base away, suggesting this may be a read error. The V and J genes are TRBV12-3 or TRBV12-4 and TRBJ2-5, with D possibly TRBD1 on 5 matching bases. V gave up 6 bases and J gave up 4 bases, with 15 bases separating them. The CDR3 has 14 residues. CDR3 amino acids: CASSLTRGGETQYF. The CDR3 bases are TGTGCCAGCAGCTTAACAAGGGGTGGAGAGACCCAGTACTTC.

As for this clonotype: Just one base apart from a much larger clone, this may be a read error. This chain links TRBV14 with TRBJ2-5; no definite D call. Germline V gene sequence: CDR1 SGHDN, CDR2 FVKESK. The CDR3 spans 13 residues. The CDR3 DNA is TGTACCAGCAGCCAAGCCCGGGTGGAGACCCAGTACTTC. Its protein product is CTSSQARVETQYF.

This clonotype has at least ten counts. The chain is built from TRBV5-1 and TRBJ1-5; D not certain. V was clipped by 0 bases and J by 7 bases, with 8 bases between them. CDR3 length: 13 amino acids. Germline CDR1 SGHRS, CDR2 YFSETQ. CDR3 bases: TGCGCCAGCAGCTTGGACGGCTCACAGCCCCAGCATTTT. Protein sequence: CASSLDGSQPQHF.

Points on this clonotype: Just one base apart from a much larger clone, this may be a read error. Since no conserved phenylalanine or tryptophan closes the CDR3, a read error is the likely cause. It is unclear where the CDR3 begins or ends on the DNA, so no DNA is shown, and the CDR3 is as TCRdb lists it. This chain connects TRBV15 to TRBJ1-2. Germline-derived CDR1 and CDR2 are LNHNV and YYDKDF (reference sequence). The CDR3 numbers 13 amino acids, ends counted. CDR3 region: CATSIGGSRSLPC.

The chain is built from TRBV19 and TRBJ1-1; perhaps TRBD1 as D (5 bases). V was cut by 7 bases and J by 3 bases, with 12 bases left in between. Germline CDR1 is LNHDA and CDR2 is SQIVND (reference sequence). The CDR3 sequence is 13 residues long. The CDR3 nucleotides read TGTGCCAGTACTCAGGGAGAGGACACTGAAGCTTTCTTT. This gives the protein CASTQGEDTEAFF.

This clonotype was seen a few times. CDR3 in amino acids: CASSLFMRELFF. The CDR3 bases are TGTGCCAGCAGCTTATTCATGAGGGAGCTGTTTTTT. The J gene is TRBJ2-2, the V gene TRBV7-2; no firm D call. This CDR3 spans 12 amino acids. V lost 2 bases, J lost 9 bases, and 7 bases lay in between. CDR1 and CDR2 from the germline V gene are SGHTA and FQGNSA.

The chain joins TRBV6-6 to TRBJ1-2; perhaps TRBD1 as D (6 bases). Per germline, CDR1 MNHNY and CDR2 SVGAGI (reference sequence). This CDR3 is built from 14 residues. The V and J ends lost 10 bases and 4 bases respectively, with 19 bases between them. CDR3 sequence (DNA): TGTGCCACGCAGTCTACCACAGGGATCTATGGCTACACCTTC. Translated, it gives CATQSTTGIYGYTF.